The 23 T cell receptor beta chains in this list originate from one sample, sequenced in a study of blood T cells in healthy people across ages. Sample-barcoded 5' priming and a J-beta primer mix drove a second PCR of roughly 6 to 12 cycles. TCRdb reanalysed the 5' RACE reads using MiXCR and keeps one entry per CDR3 protein. The sample lists roughly 1,100,000 distinct CDR3 sequences; approximately 26% were seen once. Separately, the same data were catalogued under a study of T cells of mothers and their children.

The sequencing sample was made of blood. These receptors came from a girl aged 2-10 years in good health.

The chain joins TRBV29-1 to TRBJ2-7; 11 positions agree with TRBD2. This CDR3 has 15 amino acids. Germline lookup yields CDR1 SQVTM and CDR2 ANQGSEA. V lost 6 bases to trimming and J lost 0 bases; unmatched junction nucleotides: 7. CDR3 region: CSVGTLAGGSYEQYF. The CDR3 DNA is TGCAGCGTGGGGACCCTAGCGGGGGGCTCCTACGAGCAGTACTTC.

V is TRBV9 and J is TRBJ1-6; D remains ambiguous. The CDR3 loop spans 16 amino acids. The V end lost 0 bases, the J end lost 3 bases, and 10 bases lay between the germline ends. Germline values: CDR1 SGDLS, CDR2 YYNGEE. The CDR3 coding sequence is TGTGCCAGCAGCGTAGGAGACTTTTTCTATAATTCACCCCTCCACTTT. This translates into CASSVGDFFYNSPLHF.

This chain joins TRBV4-1 and TRBJ2-1; D is undetermined. The CDR3 consists of 12 residues. The germline V gene has CDR1 MGHRA and CDR2 YSYEKL. Trimming removed 0 bases at V and 8 bases at J, with 5 bases between. The chain's CDR3 is CASSQEGDEQFF. The CDR3, as DNA: TGCGCCAGCAGCCAAGAGGGTGATGAGCAGTTCTTC.

This chain uses TRBV7-9 with TRBJ1-1; D is ambiguous. Trimming removed 5 bases from V and 10 bases from J, with 11 bases in between. Per germline, CDR1 SEHNR and CDR2 FQNEAQ (reference sequence). The CDR3 has 11 residues. The CDR3 DNA is TGTGCCAGCAGCATCGAAGAGGGAGCTTTCTTT. It translates to CASSIEEGAFF.

DNA for the CDR3: TGCAGCGTTGGAACATCCGGGACGGGGGGCCACATCTACGAGCAGTACTTC. Amino acids: CSVGTSGTGGHIYEQYF. The chain recombines TRBV29-1 with TRBJ2-7; the D gene is possibly TRBD2 (7 bases). Germline CDR1 SQVTM, CDR2 ANQGSEA. This CDR3 is built from 17 residues. Trimming cost V 4 bases and J 3 bases, with 25 bases left between them.

The chain recombines TRBV29-1 with TRBJ2-5; D uncertain. The closer fit of TRBJ2-7 to the DNA end suggests the J call may be wrong. The germline CDR1 and CDR2 sequences are SQVTM and ANQGSEA. This CDR3 comprises 13 residues. The DNA of the CDR3 is TGCAGCGTTGTTGTCTCCCCCGCCTACGAGCAGTACTTC. Translation gives CSVVVSPAYEQYF.

Of note for this clonotype: It may be a read error: a sequence one base away is much more abundant. This CDR3 reads CAGSAGTFYEQFF. The CDR3 nucleotides read TGTGCCGGCAGTGCCGGGACTTTTTATGAGCAGTTCTTC. The rearrangement uses TRBV7-3 and TRBJ2-5, with D perhaps matching TRBD2 (6 bases). The end of the DNA fits TRBJ2-1 better, so the J call may be wrong. The germline V gene has CDR1 SGHTA and CDR2 FQGTGA. The CDR3 is made up of 13 amino acids.

This clonotype has a single count. Germline is not matched at one junction end, which may reflect a read error. The chain employs TRBV7-9 and TRBJ2-4; 9 bases are shared with TRBD1. Germline CDR1 is SEHNR and CDR2 is FQNEAQ (reference sequence). This CDR3 region has 12 residues. CDR3 sequence (DNA): TGTGCCAGCAGTATTCGCGGGACAGGGTTAGCCTTC. Its protein is CASSIRGTGLAF.

This chain uses TRBV6-1 with TRBJ2-7, with TRBD2 identical over 10 bases. The germline V gene encodes CDR1 MNHNS and CDR2 SASEGT. V shed 6 bases and J 4 bases; nucleotides not matched to a gene: 15. This CDR3 comprises 17 residues. This CDR3 is CASRKGLAGDLYYEQYF. CDR3 nucleotides: TGTGCCAGCAGGAAAGGGCTAGCGGGAGACCTCTATTACGAGCAGTACTTC.

This clonotype has a handful of counts. CDR3 sequence (DNA): TGCGCCAGCAGCCGGACTAGCGGGAGACCGATAAACAATGAGCAGTTCTTC. It codes for CASSRTSGRPINNEQFF. This rearrangement joins TRBV5-1 to TRBJ2-1; 13 nucleotides agree with TRBD2. CDR1 is SGHRS and CDR2 is YFSETQ in the germline V gene. J lost 5 bases, V lost 4 bases, and 9 bases had no gene match. The CDR3 runs 17 residues.

This clonotype was detected only a few times. The chain has TRBV12-3 or TRBV12-4 and TRBJ2-5, with a tentative D call TRBD2 (7 bases). The J call may be wrong; the DNA end is better matched by TRBJ2-1. The CDR3 runs 16 residues. CDR3: CASTPPRGGPYNEQFF. The CDR3 DNA follows: TGTGCCAGCACCCCCCCTCGCGGGGGCCCCTACAATGAGCAGTTCTTC.

The chain is built from TRBV5-1 and TRBJ1-2; 7 bases match TRBD1. V was pared by 0 bases and J by 3 bases, with 2 bases of the junction left unmatched. This CDR3 has 14 residues. In germline, CDR1 is SGHRS, CDR2 YFSETQ. The CDR3 nucleotides read TGCGCCAGCAGCTTGGGGGACAGCCACTATGGCTACACCTTC. Residues: CASSLGDSHYGYTF.

The chain couples TRBV5-1 to TRBJ2-3; 7 nucleotides line up with TRBD2. The junction had 7 bases not matched to a gene; V was cut back by 0 bases and J by 6 bases. Germline V gene data show CDR1 as SGHRS and CDR2 as YFSETQ. CDR3 length: 15 amino acids. In DNA, the CDR3 is TGCGCCAGCAGCTTGGGGACTAGATTAGTGGATACGCAGTATTTT. This codes for CASSLGTRLVDTQYF.

The chain recombines TRBV27 with TRBJ2-5; weak D call: TRBD2 (6 bases). This CDR3 has 14 residues. From germline, CDR1 is MNHEY and CDR2 SMNVEV (reference sequence). Trimming removed 3 bases from V and 5 bases from J, with 13 bases in between. The CDR3 spells CASSFGFAGETQYF. Written as DNA, the CDR3 is TGTGCCAGCAGTTTTGGGTTCGCGGGGGAGACCCAGTACTTC.

The V and J genes are TRBV7-3 and TRBJ2-5; D possibly matches TRBD1 or TRBD2 (6 bases each). The germline gives CDR1 SGHTA, CDR2 FQGTGA. This CDR3 contains 15 residues. V dropped 2 bases and J dropped 4 bases, with 14 bases sitting between them. The DNA of the CDR3 is TGTGCCAGCAGCTTAGACGGAGGAGGGGGAGAGACCCAGTACTTC. Amino acid sequence: CASSLDGGGGETQYF. The full variable domain, with the rest looked up from reference TRBV7-3 and TRBJ2-5, is GAGVSQTPSNKVTEKGKYVELRCDPISGHTALYWYRQSLGQGPEFLIYFQGTGAADDSGLPNDRFFAVRPEGSVSTLKIQRTERGDSAVYLCASSLDGGGGETQYFGPGTRLLVL.

The chain is built from TRBV11-3 and TRBJ1-1, with TRBD1 matching 11 bases. V lost 3 bases and J lost 11; bases outside the gene matches: 17. CDR3 size: 17 residues. The germline V gene encodes CDR1 SGHNT and CDR2 YENEEA. DNA for the CDR3: TGTGCCAGCAGCTTTGGCTCAGACGGGACAGGGGGATCAAGGGCTTTCTTT. Encoded protein: CASSFGSDGTGGSRAFF.

This clonotype was recorded a few times. The CDR3 reads CSARTSGSNEQYF. For the CDR3, the DNA is TGCAGTGCTAGGACTAGCGGGAGCAACGAGCAGTACTTC. The chain carries TRBV20-1 and TRBJ2-7; 12 bases agree with TRBD2. The CDR3 extends over 13 amino acids. After removal of 3 bases from V and 5 bases from J, the junction contained 2 bases not matched to a gene. The germline CDR1 and CDR2 sequences are DFQATT and SNEGSKA (reference sequence).

V usage is TRBV29-1 and J usage is TRBJ1-1; no clear D. The germline CDR1 and CDR2 sequences are SQVTM and ANQGSEA. Trimming left V 3 bases short and J 2 bases short, with 4 bases between. The CDR3 is 11 amino acids. This chain's CDR3 is CSVDKNTEAFF. CDR3 nucleotide sequence: TGCAGCGTTGACAAAAACACTGAAGCTTTCTTT.

This clonotype was counted between two and nine times. The CDR3 loop reads CASSLKGDWPPNEQFF. As DNA, the CDR3 is TGCGCCAGCAGCTTGAAAGGGGACTGGCCGCCCAATGAGCAGTTCTTC. The J gene is TRBJ2-5, the V gene TRBV5-1; D is perhaps TRBD2 (6 bases). Near its end, the DNA agrees better with TRBJ2-1, so the J call may be wrong. Germline-derived CDR1 and CDR2 are SGHRS and YFSETQ. The CDR3 is 16 residues long.

This sequence joins TRBV4-2 and TRBJ2-7; 9 bases line up with TRBD2. This CDR3 has 17 residues. Germline loops: CDR1 LGHNA, CDR2 YNFKEQ. The ends lost 4 bases at V and 7 bases at J; junction bases unmatched: 17. DNA of the CDR3: TGTGCCAGCAGCCCCCTCCCCCTAGCGGGGAGGGCGGGTGAGCAGTACTTC. It specifies CASSPLPLAGRAGEQYF.

J is TRBJ2-2 and V is TRBV7-9; the match to TRBD1 covers 8 bases. V shed 10 bases and J 1 base; nucleotides not matched to a gene: 8. CDR3 length: 15 amino acids. CDR1 and CDR2 from the germline V gene are SEHNR and FQNEAQ (reference sequence). CDR3 DNA sequence: TGTGCCACTTCCCCAACAGGGGGGAACACCGGGGAGCTGTTTTTT. This sequence encodes CATSPTGGNTGELFF.

This clonotype was recorded at least ten times. This chain joins TRBV7-9 and TRBJ2-5; 12 bases are a match to TRBD2. The end of the DNA aligns better with TRBJ2-1, so the J call may be wrong. CDR1 and CDR2 (germline): SEHNR, FQNEAQ (reference sequence). This CDR3 is built from 15 residues. The CDR3 loop reads CASSASGGAKDEQFF. The CDR3, as DNA: TGTGCCAGCAGCGCTAGCGGGGGGGCAAAAGATGAGCAGTTCTTC.

The chain recombines TRBV6-6 with TRBJ2-5; 7 bases map to TRBD2. This CDR3 has 12 residues. Trimming at V came to 7 bases and at J to 3 bases, leaving 2 bases not matched to a gene. The germline V gene encodes CDR1 MNHNY and CDR2 SVGAGI (reference sequence). The CDR3 region is CASTAGEETQYF. CDR3 bases: TGTGCCAGCACCGCGGGGGAAGAGACCCAGTACTTC.